This paragraph covers one TCR beta chain sequence. This receptor's antigen is unknown. Base-call qualities are not available, and no considerably larger clone is one nucleotide away. Relative to germline, V is 1 base shorter and J is 3 bases shorter, with 15 bases between their ends. From cysteine to phenylalanine, the CDR3 is 16 amino acids long. The DNA shown is the 48-base CDR3, in frame from base 1. CDR1 MGHRA and CDR2 YSYEKL were looked up in the germline V gene. To sequence the TCRbeta CDR3 region, genomic DNA was isolated from the sorted cells. The immunoSEQ Assay was used to sequence the TCRbeta CDR3 regions. Entries here come from immuneACCESS through TCRdb and include only in-frame sequences with V and J called. Some clones fail to appear in such tables; in the studies checked, an unresolved V gene covers under half of the shortfall, and the cause of the remainder is unknown. Counted in this sample were some 100,000 clones; 85% to 95% of them appeared once. The ten largest clones add up to roughly 0.53% of the sample.

The data belong to a study of OX40 agonist ivuxolimab in advanced cancers. In the study overall: Ivuxolimab, which targeted the costimulatory receptor OX40 (CD134), was an agonistic, fully human IgG2 monoclonal antibody. Intravenous ivuxolimab was administered to patients every 2 weeks at six dose levels: 0.01, 0.1, 0.3, 1.5, 3 and 10 mg/kg. Of the approximately 50 dose-escalation patients, hepatocellular carcinoma was present in about 20, melanoma in about 15, renal cell carcinoma in 9 and head and neck cancer in 9. In the dose-escalation cohort, 75% to 85% of patients were male, and the mean age was roughly 60 years with a range of about 20 to 79. Prior anti-PD-1, anti-PD-L1 or anti-CTLA-4 therapy was permitted, and approximately 39% of dose-escalation patients had received checkpoint inhibitors. Partial responses were achieved by three dose-escalation patients, of whom one had hepatocellular carcinoma and two had cutaneous melanoma. Peripheral TCRbeta sequencing was intended to test whether TCR sequence diversity was altered and clonal T-cell expansion was caused by ivuxolimab. The paper reports the monotherapy dose-escalation portion (N of about 47 patients) of the phase I ivuxolimab trial. Broad study findings and their caveats: Which antigens the clonally expanded peripheral T cells were specific for was not determined. At doses of 0.1 to 3.0 mg/kg, clonal expansion of both CD4+ and CD8+ T cells in blood was seen between baseline and week 6. Low levels of normalized T-cell clonal expansion were also shown by some nonresponding patients. Partial responders in the 0.1-3.0 mg/kg groups had among the lowest normalized peripheral clonal expansion, especially among CD8+ T cells. After ivuxolimab, CD8+ T cells had more expanded clones than CD4+ T cells on average.

Patients with autoimmune disease history or receiving systemic immunosuppression were excluded from the trial. Peripheral blood for TCR sequencing was collected from all dose cohorts at baseline, on cycle 4 day 1, and on cycle 7 day 1. Samples were obtained from an open-label, multicenter, first-in-human phase I dose-escalation trial of ivuxolimab. Adults with locally advanced or metastatic head and neck squamous cell, hepatocellular, melanoma or renal cell carcinoma were enrolled in the trial. Before TCR sequencing, CD4+ T cells and CD8+ T cells were sorted from peripheral blood as separate populations.

Recombination linked TRBV4-1 to TRBJ2-5, with no reliable assignment of the D segment. Sequenced here: CD4+ or CD8+ T cells sorted from blood, sampled in a trial of the OX40 agonist ivuxolimab. The source is an adult with an advanced solid tumor such as melanoma, head and neck, liver or kidney cancer. The DNA sequence follows: TGCGCCAGCAGCCAAGCAATCGGCCCCTTCAAAGAGACCCAGTACTTC. Translation gives CASSQAIGPFKETQYF.